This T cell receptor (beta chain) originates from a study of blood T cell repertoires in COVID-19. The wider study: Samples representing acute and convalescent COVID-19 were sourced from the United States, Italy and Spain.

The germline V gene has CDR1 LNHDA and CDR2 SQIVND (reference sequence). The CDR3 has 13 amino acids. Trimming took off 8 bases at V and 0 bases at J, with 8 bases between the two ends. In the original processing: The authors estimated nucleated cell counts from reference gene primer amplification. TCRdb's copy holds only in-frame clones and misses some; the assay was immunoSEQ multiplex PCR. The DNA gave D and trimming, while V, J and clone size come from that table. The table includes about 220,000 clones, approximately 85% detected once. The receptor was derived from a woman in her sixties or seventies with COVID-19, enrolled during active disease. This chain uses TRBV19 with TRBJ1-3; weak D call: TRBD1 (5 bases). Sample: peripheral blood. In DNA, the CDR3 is TGTGCCAGTTCGACAGTCTCTGGAAACACCATATATTTT. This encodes CASSTVSGNTIYF.